The present T cell receptor beta chain was sequenced within a study of T cells expressing NK-cell markers. Study-wide context: Sorted CD3+CD56+NKG2C+, CD3+CD56+NKG2C- and CD3+CD56-NKG2C+ T cells provided the TCR beta repertoires.

Libraries used 5'RACE template switching adding universal primer site and UMIs. TCRdb re-called the 5' RACE reads and gives one entry per CDR3 protein, without DNA. Its listing shows hundreds of thousands of distinct CDR3 sequences. The CDR3 has 14 residues. Germline CDR1 reads SGHVS; CDR2 reads FQNEAQ. The origin of this receptor is a woman aged 18 to 75 in good health. Material: blood T cells: a sorted CD56 or NKG2C T cell subset, CD4+ or CD8+ T cells, or bulk PBMC T cells (not recorded which). The V call is TRBV7-8, the J call TRBJ2-1. Here the CDR3 reads CASSLASSYNEQFF.